This TCR beta chain comes out of a study of T cells in localized non-small cell lung cancer. The repertoire was sequenced with immunoSEQ multiplex PCR; TCRdb's copy has only in-frame clones and lacks some. Counted here are 2,700 or so clones, 25% occurring once; the ten biggest clones make up less than 20%. Germline CDR1 KGHSH, CDR2 LQKENI. The CDR3 covers 13 residues. V was trimmed by 0 bases and J by 9 bases, leaving 9 bases between them. Regarding the study as a whole: With higher T cell density in blood came longer overall survival. Peak T cell clonality was found in uninvolved adjacent lung, exceeding tumor. Investigators sequenced only a single tumor region, leaving heterogeneity possible. Median approximately 58 top-100 tumor clones were shared with paired adjacent lung.

This clone came up once. What it recognizes is unknown. This clonotype originated in a male donor aged 60 or older with stage I lung adenocarcinoma. Sample: lung tumor tissue, taken before any cancer treatment. The rearrangement joins TRBV18 to TRBJ1-5, with D tentatively TRBD1 (5 bases). The CDR3 reads CASSPPGVPPQHF. For the CDR3, the DNA is TGTGCCAGCTCACCACCAGGGGTTCCGCCCCAGCATTTT.